These 13 T cell receptor beta chains share one sample of origin, sequenced in a study of OX40 agonist ivuxolimab in advanced cancers. Measured with immunoSEQ multiplex PCR; TCRdb has only the in-frame clones, and not every one. The sample shows tens of thousands of clones, roughly 90% of them seen only once. The sequenced sample was CD4+ or CD8+ T cells sorted from blood, obtained in a trial of the OX40 agonist ivuxolimab. The source of these receptors is an adult with an advanced solid tumor such as melanoma, head and neck, liver or kidney cancer.

V is TRBV19 and J is TRBJ2-7, with a possible D match to TRBD1 (5 bases). Germline loops: CDR1 LNHDA, CDR2 SQIVND (reference sequence). This CDR3 contains 16 residues. Trimming removed 4 bases at V and 2 bases at J, with 18 bases between. The DNA for the CDR3 is TGTGCCAGTAGTACGTGGACAACCACTGTGGCCTACGAGCAGTACTTC. Translation: CASSTWTTTVAYEQYF.

The chain couples TRBV6-5 to TRBJ2-7; possible D gene TRBD1, 6 bases. Germline V gene lookup returns CDR1 MNHEY and CDR2 SVGAGI. The CDR3 is made up of 14 amino acids. Trimming removed 6 bases from V and 2 bases from J, with 14 bases in between. The CDR3 loop reads CASSRGHQAYEQYF. For the CDR3, the DNA is TGTGCCAGCAGCCGGGGACACCAAGCCTACGAGCAGTACTTC.

The rearrangement joins TRBV5-1 to TRBJ2-1, with 16 bases lining up with TRBD2. The CDR3 sequence is 17 residues long. Looked up from germline, CDR1 is SGHRS and CDR2 is YFSETQ. V dropped 3 bases and J dropped 9; count of bases not matched to a gene: 9. This chain's CDR3 is CASSSGLAGGRDAEQFF. CDR3 in DNA: TGCGCCAGCAGCTCGGGACTAGCGGGGGGGCGTGACGCTGAGCAGTTCTTC.

The chain joins TRBV11-2 to TRBJ2-7; TRBD1 is a possible D gene (5 bases). V lost 2 bases, J lost 5 bases, and 13 bases lay in between. In germline, CDR1 is SGHAT, CDR2 FQNNGV. This CDR3 spans 14 amino acids. This chain's CDR3 is CASSLIGAANEQYF. The DNA for the CDR3 is TGTGCCAGCAGCTTAATAGGGGCGGCAAACGAGCAGTACTTC.

Details on this clone: The sample has other DNA sequences that encode this CDR3 too. The chain carries TRBV11-2 and TRBJ2-7; 12 bases are shared with TRBD2. Germline values: CDR1 SGHAT, CDR2 FQNNGV. The junction had 3 bases not matched to a gene; V was cut back by 5 bases and J by 4 bases. The CDR3 extends over 14 amino acids. Here the CDR3 DNA reads TGTGCCAGCAGCCTAGCGGGAGGGGGGTACGAGCAGTACTTC. Translating gives CASSLAGGGYEQYF. Full variable domain (missing parts from reference TRBV11-2 and TRBJ2-7): EAGVAQSPRYKIIEKRQSVAFWCNPISGHATLYWYQQILGQGPKLLIQFQNNGVVDDSQLPKDRFSAERLKGVDSTLKIQPAKLEDSAVYLCASSLAGGGYEQYFGPGTRLTVT.

This chain uses TRBV5-4 with TRBJ1-2; D might be TRBD1 (6 bases). Germline CDR1 is SGHNT and CDR2 is YYREEE (reference sequence). The CDR3 totals 17 residues. Trimming pared 0 bases from V and 5 bases from J, leaving 20 bases between. CDR3 nucleotide sequence: TGTGCCAGCAGCTTGGAGGGAGGTGGGGGGCGAGGATATGGCTACACCTTC. This gives the protein CASSLEGGGGRGYGYTF.

J is TRBJ1-1 and V is TRBV28, with 8 bases matching TRBD1. The CDR3 is 13 residues long. Germline assignment: CDR1 MDHEN and CDR2 SYDVKM. The V and J ends lost 6 bases and 4 bases, in that order; junction bases with no gene match: 4. CDR3 bases: TGTGCCAGCAGCTTAACAGGGGGCACTGAAGCTTTCTTT. Translating it yields CASSLTGGTEAFF. Full variable domain (outside the CDR3, taken from reference TRBV28 and TRBJ1-1): DVKVTQSSRYLVKRTGEKVFLECVQDMDHENMFWYRQDPGLGLRLIYFSYDVKMKEKGDIPEGYSVSREKKERFSLILESASTNQTSMYLCASSLTGGTEAFFGQGTRLTVV.

This chain links TRBV19 with TRBJ2-7; a weak D match, TRBD1 (6 bases). Trimming shortened V by 4 bases and J by 2 bases, and 15 bases separated the two germline ends. Germline CDR1 reads LNHDA; CDR2 reads SQIVND (reference sequence). The CDR3 has 15 residues. CDR3 sequence reads: CASSNQGPGAYEQYF. CDR3 nucleotide sequence: TGTGCCAGTAGTAATCAGGGACCAGGGGCCTACGAGCAGTACTTC.

The V and J genes are TRBV5-1 and TRBJ2-5, with 10 bases aligning to TRBD2. The V and J ends lost 4 bases and 5 bases, in that order; junction bases with no gene match: 8. Germline V gives CDR1 SGHRS, CDR2 YFSETQ. The CDR3 has 15 amino acids. The CDR3 coding sequence is TGCGCCAGCAGCAGCCAAGGAGCGGGGGGGGAGACCCAGTACTTC. Translating gives CASSSQGAGGETQYF.

This sequence joins TRBV5-4 and TRBJ2-1; 16 nucleotides align to TRBD2. The V and J ends lost 4 bases and 2 bases, in that order; junction bases with no gene match: 3. CDR1 SGHNT and CDR2 YYREEE come from the germline V gene (reference sequence). The CDR3 has 17 residues. CDR3 sequence reads: CASSPGTSGGAYNEQFF. The DNA of the CDR3 is TGTGCCAGCAGCCCGGGGACTAGCGGGGGGGCCTACAATGAGCAGTTCTTC.

The genes are TRBV6-4 and TRBJ2-1; 10 bases match TRBD2. Germline V gives CDR1 MRHNA, CDR2 SNTAGT. V shed 3 bases, J shed 10 bases, and the junction held 9 bases outside the gene matches. The CDR3 extends over 15 amino acids. Written as DNA, the CDR3 is TGTGCCAGCAGTGAGGCTAGCGGGGGCTTAGGGGAGCAGTTCTTC. It codes for CASSEASGGLGEQFF.

The rearrangement joins TRBV2 to TRBJ1-4; 8 bases agree with TRBD1. Trimming removed 7 bases from V and 5 bases from J; junction bases left unmatched: 9. The CDR3 length is 15 residues. CDR1 SNHLY and CDR2 FYNNEI come from the germline V gene. CDR3 bases: TGTGCCAGCACCGAAGAGGACAGGGAGAATGAAAAACTGTTTTTT. Amino acid sequence: CASTEEDRENEKLFF.

The CDR3 loop is CASSVTASSNQPQHF. In nucleotides, the CDR3 is TGTGCCAGCAGCGTAACGGCTAGTAGCAATCAGCCCCAGCATTTT. V is TRBV9 and J is TRBJ1-5; D ambiguous. V lost 1 base, J lost 0 bases, and 8 bases lay in between. Germline CDR1 SGDLS, CDR2 YYNGEE. The CDR3 covers 15 residues. Based on the CDR3 plus reference TRBV9 and TRBJ1-5, the full variable domain is DSGVTQTPKHLITATGQRVTLRCSPRSGDLSVYWYQQSLDQGLQFLIQYYNGEERAKGNILERFSAQQFPDLHSELNLSSLELGDSALYFCASSVTASSNQPQHFGDGTRLSIL.